A selection of T cell receptor beta chains follows, all from one sample in a study of T-cell memory formation after mild COVID-19. MiXCR, applied by TCRdb to the 5' RACE reads, yields one record per CDR3 protein. The sample has fewer than 50,000 distinct CDR3 sequences; less than 9.5% are singletons. The sample consisted of PBMCs or a T cell subset sorted from them (not recorded which). These receptors came from an adult woman who had mild COVID-19 (a few samples of this study predate the infection). Cell type and time point are not known. Each CDR3 is given with its conserved first and last residue. The order of the fields is V gene, D gene, J gene, clone size, CDR3 protein, CDR3 DNA. A D gene is named only where the DNA matches it firmly. The size field is filled for only some rows; it gives once, few, many or a size class.

V: TRBV7-2; D: -; J: TRBJ1-2; size: -; CDR3: CASSSVGGYTF; DNA: TGTGCCAGCAGCTCGGTCGGTGGGTACACCTTC
V: TRBV3-1; D: -; J: TRBJ2-7; size: -; CDR3: CASSHDTGNSEQYF; DNA: TGTGCCAGCAGCCACGATACGGGAAACTCCGAGCAGTACTTC
V: TRBV29-1; D: TRBD1; J: TRBJ1-2; size: -; CDR3: CSVEVADRDTF; DNA: TGCAGCGTTGAAGTGGCAGACAGGGACACCTTC
V: TRBV25-1; D: TRBD1; J: TRBJ1-3; size: few; CDR3: CASSEPGQEYSGNTIYF; DNA: TGTGCCAGCAGTGAGCCGGGACAGGAGTACTCTGGAAACACCATATATTTT
V: TRBV5-6; D: -; J: TRBJ2-7; size: many; CDR3: CASSEFTGYEQYF; DNA: TGTGCCAGCAGCGAGTTTACAGGTTACGAGCAGTACTTC
V: TRBV7-6; D: TRBD1; J: TRBJ2-5; size: few; CDR3: CASSLTVGQGRETQYF; DNA: TGTGCCAGCAGCTTAACAGTTGGACAGGGAAGGGAGACCCAGTACTTC
V: TRBV20-1; D: -; J: TRBJ1-6; size: -; CDR3: CSALTARVSPLHF; DNA: TGCAGTGCCCTAACCGCCAGGGTCTCACCCCTCCACTTT
V: TRBV6-2/TRBV6-3; D: TRBD1; J: TRBJ1-1; size: -; CDR3: CASSDDRGGGTEAFF; DNA: TGTGCCAGCAGCGACGACAGGGGTGGAGGAACTGAAGCTTTCTTT
V: TRBV6-5; D: -; J: TRBJ2-1; size: many; CDR3: CASRRTTYNEQFF; DNA: TGTGCCAGCCGAAGGACAACCTACAATGAGCAGTTCTTC
V: TRBV12-3/TRBV12-4; D: -; J: TRBJ2-3; size: few; CDR3: CGSSFGTDTQYF; DNA: TGTGGGAGCAGTTTCGGGACAGATACGCAGTATTTT
V: TRBV7-3; D: -; J: TRBJ2-3; size: medium-sized; CDR3: CASSLGRDTQYF; DNA: TGTGCCAGCAGCTTAGGGAGGGATACGCAGTATTTT
V: TRBV5-6; D: TRBD2; J: TRBJ2-7; size: many; CDR3: CASSSPISGDSYEQYF; DNA: TGTGCCAGCAGCTCACCCATTAGCGGGGACTCCTACGAGCAGTACTTC
V: TRBV4-3; D: TRBD2; J: TRBJ2-5; size: many; CDR3: CASSQRGGSETQYF; DNA: TGCGCCAGCAGCCAGAGAGGCGGGAGCGAGACCCAGTACTTC
V: TRBV4-2; D: TRBD2; J: TRBJ2-2; size: few; CDR3: CASSQTTTGLAGGAGELFF; DNA: TGTGCCAGCAGCCAAACCACAACGGGACTAGCGGGAGGGGCCGGGGAGCTGTTTTTT
V: TRBV5-6; D: -; J: TRBJ1-2; size: many; CDR3: CASSLGPRTGHGYTF; DNA: TGTGCCAGCAGCTTGGGGCCTCGGACGGGCCATGGCTACACCTTC
V: TRBV4-1; D: TRBD1; J: TRBJ2-7; size: few; CDR3: CASSQLGIRDRSYEQYF; DNA: TGCGCCAGCAGCCAACTCGGAATCCGGGACAGGTCCTACGAGCAGTACTTC
V: TRBV7-2; D: TRBD1; J: TRBJ2-5; size: -; CDR3: CASSPGTGAHETQYF; DNA: TGTGCCAGCAGCCCCGGGACAGGGGCCCACGAGACCCAGTACTTC
V: TRBV7-9; D: TRBD2; J: TRBJ2-1; size: few; CDR3: CASSLRSGSGYNEQFF; DNA: TGTGCCAGCAGCTTACGGAGCGGGAGTGGCTACAATGAGCAGTTCTTC
V: TRBV7-6; D: -; J: TRBJ1-5; size: few; CDR3: CASSLGSGMTPQHF; DNA: TGTGCCAGCAGCTTGGGATCCGGGATGACGCCCCAGCATTTT
V: TRBV7-9; D: TRBD1; J: TRBJ2-4; size: many; CDR3: CASSLGRGWNIQYF; DNA: TGTGCCAGCAGCTTAGGCAGGGGGTGGAACATTCAGTACTTC
V: TRBV7-9; D: -; J: TRBJ2-3; size: -; CDR3: CASSPSLGPDTQYF; DNA: TGTGCCAGCAGCCCCAGTCTGGGGCCAGATACGCAGTATTTT
V: TRBV20-1; D: -; J: TRBJ2-1; size: -; CDR3: CSAPETGSNEQFF; DNA: TGCAGTGCTCCAGAGACGGGGAGCAATGAGCAGTTCTTC
V: TRBV20-1; D: -; J: TRBJ2-2; size: many; CDR3: CSARPGTEAGELFF; DNA: TGCAGTGCTAGACCCGGCACGGAGGCCGGGGAGCTGTTTTTT
V: TRBV24-1; D: TRBD1; J: TRBJ2-7; size: -; CDR3: CATSVGQEGEQYF; DNA: TGTGCCACCAGTGTTGGACAGGAAGGCGAGCAGTACTTC
V: TRBV24-1; D: TRBD2; J: TRBJ2-1; size: -; CDR3: CATRRGGNYNEQFF; DNA: TGTGCCACCAGGCGGGGGGGAAACTACAATGAGCAGTTCTTC
V: TRBV12-3/TRBV12-4; D: -; J: TRBJ2-6; size: many; CDR3: CASSQTGIGANVLTF; DNA: TGTGCCAGCAGTCAAACAGGGATAGGGGCCAACGTCCTGACTTTC
V: TRBV10-3; D: -; J: TRBJ2-1; size: few; CDR3: CAIRSRSSYNEQFF; DNA: TGTGCCATCAGGTCCAGGTCCTCCTACAATGAGCAGTTCTTC
V: TRBV19; D: TRBD2; J: TRBJ2-3; size: -; CDR3: CASSTRTGGLRTDTQYF; DNA: TGTGCCAGTAGTACCCGCACGGGGGGGCTCCGCACAGATACGCAGTATTTT
V: TRBV6-1; D: -; J: TRBJ1-2; size: -; CDR3: CASTQGWRGYTF; DNA: TGTGCCAGCACACAGGGATGGCGTGGCTACACCTTC
V: TRBV3-1; D: TRBD1; J: TRBJ2-3; size: many; CDR3: CATRQGSTDTQYF; DNA: TGTGCCACGCGACAGGGAAGCACAGATACGCAGTATTTT
V: TRBV7-2; D: -; J: TRBJ2-7; size: few; CDR3: CASSLRGAQYEQYF; DNA: TGTGCCAGCAGCTTACGGGGGGCGCAGTACGAGCAGTACTTC
V: TRBV29-1; D: -; J: TRBJ2-5; size: many; CDR3: CSVGASQNGETQYF; DNA: TGCAGCGTTGGGGCTAGCCAAAACGGGGAGACCCAGTACTTC
V: TRBV12-3/TRBV12-4; D: -; J: TRBJ2-5; size: many; CDR3: CASSLGLGYQETQYF; DNA: TGTGCCAGCAGTCTAGGGCTTGGGTACCAAGAGACCCAGTACTTC
V: TRBV5-1; D: TRBD1; J: TRBJ2-1; size: many; CDR3: CASSLDRGGGDEQFF; DNA: TGCGCCAGCAGCCTCGACAGGGGTGGGGGCGATGAGCAGTTCTTC
V: TRBV11-2; D: -; J: TRBJ2-3; size: -; CDR3: CASSYRDDTDTQYF; DNA: TGTGCCAGCAGCTACCGGGACGACACAGATACGCAGTATTTT
V: TRBV20-1; D: TRBD2; J: TRBJ2-6; size: few; CDR3: CSAGGTSGGLSSGANVLTF; DNA: TGCAGTGCTGGGGGGACTAGCGGGGGACTCAGCTCTGGGGCCAACGTCCTGACTTTC
V: TRBV15; D: TRBD1; J: TRBJ2-5; size: -; CDR3: CATSKLQGSETQYF; DNA: TGTGCCACCAGCAAGTTACAGGGGAGTGAGACCCAGTACTTC
V: TRBV5-6; D: -; J: TRBJ1-2; size: few; CDR3: CASSFPGGANYGYTF; DNA: TGTGCCAGCAGCTTTCCGGGGGGCGCTAACTATGGCTACACCTTC
V: TRBV7-2; D: -; J: TRBJ2-7; size: many; CDR3: CASSWPPGSAGHEQYF; DNA: TGTGCCAGCAGCTGGCCGCCAGGCAGCGCCGGCCACGAGCAGTACTTC
V: TRBV3-2; D: -; J: TRBJ1-2; size: few; CDR3: CASSQFDRGYGYTF; DNA: TGTGCCAGCAGCCAATTCGACAGGGGGTATGGCTACACCTTC
V: TRBV4-2; D: -; J: TRBJ2-3; size: few; CDR3: CASRWGSSTDTQYF; DNA: TGTGCCAGCAGGTGGGGCAGCAGCACAGATACGCAGTATTTT
V: TRBV7-2; D: TRBD2; J: TRBJ2-1; size: -; CDR3: CASSLRGTSGRSYNEQFF; DNA: TGTGCCAGCAGCTTGAGGGGGACTAGCGGTCGCTCCTACAATGAGCAGTTCTTC
V: TRBV9; D: -; J: TRBJ2-3; size: -; CDR3: CASSPRGTSTDTQYF; DNA: TGTGCCAGCAGCCCCAGAGGGACTAGCACAGATACGCAGTATTTT
V: TRBV4-1; D: -; J: TRBJ1-2; size: -; CDR3: CASRPSATNYGYTF; DNA: TGCGCCAGCAGACCTTCTGCGACTAACTATGGCTACACCTTC
V: TRBV12-3/TRBV12-4; D: -; J: TRBJ1-1; size: many; CDR3: CASSPMNTEAFF; DNA: TGTGCCAGCAGTCCAATGAACACTGAAGCTTTCTTT
V: TRBV4-2; D: -; J: TRBJ2-1; size: -; CDR3: CASSRDYTASYNEQFF; DNA: TGTGCCAGCAGCCGAGACTACACCGCCTCCTACAATGAGCAGTTCTTC
V: TRBV29-1; D: -; J: TRBJ2-7; size: few; CDR3: CSVTGFRDEQYF; DNA: TGCAGCGTCACAGGGTTTCGGGACGAGCAGTACTTC
V: TRBV6-5; D: -; J: TRBJ1-1; size: few; CDR3: CASSRQRMNTEAFF; DNA: TGTGCCAGCAGCCGTCAGCGTATGAACACTGAAGCTTTCTTT
V: TRBV9; D: -; J: TRBJ2-3; size: many; CDR3: CASTIGGNADTQYF; DNA: TGTGCCAGCACCATTGGGGGAAATGCAGATACGCAGTATTTT
V: TRBV12-3/TRBV12-4; D: -; J: TRBJ2-1; size: few; CDR3: CASSPGHKQFF; DNA: TGTGCCAGCAGTCCGGGACACAAGCAGTTCTTC
V: TRBV20-1; D: -; J: TRBJ2-7; size: many; CDR3: CSARRDSLYYEQYF; DNA: TGCAGTGCTAGGAGGGACTCACTATACTACGAGCAGTACTTC
V: TRBV11-2; D: -; J: TRBJ2-3; size: -; CDR3: CASSSYRVRGLGNTQYF; DNA: TGTGCCAGCAGCTCTTACCGCGTCCGCGGCCTAGGGAATACGCAGTATTTT
V: TRBV7-2; D: TRBD2; J: TRBJ2-2; size: -; CDR3: CASSGGRGSSGELFF; DNA: TGTGCCAGCAGCGGGGGGAGGGGCTCGTCCGGGGAGCTGTTTTTT
V: TRBV7-6; D: -; J: TRBJ2-7; size: many; CDR3: CASSLGGAGEWTISYEQYF; DNA: TGTGCCAGCAGCTTAGGGGGGGCCGGGGAATGGACCATCTCCTACGAGCAGTACTTC
V: TRBV5-1; D: -; J: TRBJ2-7; size: many; CDR3: CASSPDLASPGYEQYF; DNA: TGCGCCAGCAGCCCGGACCTGGCGTCCCCTGGCTACGAGCAGTACTTC